A single sample is the source of the 32 T cell receptor beta chains below, sequenced in a study of OX40 agonist ivuxolimab in advanced cancers. Method: immunoSEQ multiplex PCR; TCRdb's copy keeps in-frame clones and lacks some. The sample has 98,000 or so clones; 94% are singletons. Here the sequenced sample was CD4+ or CD8+ T cells sorted from blood, taken in a trial of the OX40 agonist ivuxolimab. These receptors all stem from an adult with an advanced solid tumor such as melanoma, head and neck, liver or kidney cancer.

This clone was observed a single time. The V gene is TRBV4-3, the J gene TRBJ2-3, with unresolved D. The CDR3 sequence is 11 residues long. Trimming removed 3 bases at V and 6 bases at J, with 4 bases between. CDR1 LGHNA and CDR2 YSLEER come from the germline V gene. The CDR3 DNA is TGCGCCAGCAGCCAGTATGATACGCAGTATTTT. It specifies CASSQYDTQYF.

This clone was seen a single time. V usage is TRBV18 and J usage is TRBJ1-2, with D perhaps matching TRBD1 (5 bases). The V end lost 4 bases, the J end lost 0 bases, and 9 bases lay between the germline ends. Germline CDR1 KGHSH, CDR2 LQKENI. The CDR3 extends over 14 amino acids. The CDR3 DNA sequence: TGTGCCAGCTCACGGCAGGGTTCTAACTATGGCTACACCTTC. Amino acids: CASSRQGSNYGYTF.

This clone was recorded only once. The gene calls are TRBV28 and TRBJ1-5, with D hard to call. CDR3 size: 11 residues. The V and J ends lost 4 bases and 5 bases respectively, with 3 bases between them. Germline V gives CDR1 MDHEN, CDR2 SYDVKM. CDR3 DNA sequence: TGTGCCAGCAGTTCACATCAGCCCCAGCATTTT. Its translation is CASSSHQPQHF.

The chain carries TRBV11-2 and TRBJ2-7, with D perhaps matching TRBD1 or TRBD2 (5 bases each). This CDR3 contains 14 residues. V lost 5 bases and J lost 0, with 11 bases in between. Germline V CDR1 and CDR2: SGHAT, FQNNGV. CDR3 amino acids: CASSRAGTSYEQYF. CDR3 DNA: TGTGCCAGCAGCAGGGCAGGGACCTCCTACGAGCAGTACTTC.

This chain connects TRBV7-9 to TRBJ2-7; possibly TRBD2 for D (5 bases). Germline loops: CDR1 SEHNR, CDR2 FQNEAQ (reference sequence). V dropped 3 bases and J dropped 2 bases, with 14 bases sitting between them. The CDR3 contains 15 residues. CDR3 sequence (DNA): TGTGCCAGCAGCTTGTTCGGGGATTCCCCCTACGAGCAGTACTTC. It specifies CASSLFGDSPYEQYF.

This sequence joins TRBV14 and TRBJ1-2, with D unclear. CDR1 SGHDN and CDR2 FVKESK come from the germline V gene. Trimming pared 0 bases from V and 8 bases from J, leaving 7 bases between. This CDR3 spans 12 amino acids. CDR3 sequence reads: CASSQELRGYTF. CDR3 DNA: TGTGCCAGCAGCCAAGAGCTAAGGGGCTACACCTTC.

The chain recombines TRBV7-9 with TRBJ1-1; no clear D. The CDR3 covers 13 residues. The V and J ends lost 3 bases and 1 base respectively, with 6 bases between them. CDR1 is SEHNR, CDR2 FQNEAQ, per germline (reference sequence). CDR3 in amino acids: CASSFQSNTEAFF. For the CDR3, the DNA is TGTGCCAGCAGCTTCCAATCGAACACTGAAGCTTTCTTT.

The gene calls are TRBV5-4 and TRBJ2-7; 10 bases agree with TRBD1. The J segment lost 1 base and the V segment lost 5 bases, leaving 6 bases of the junction unmatched. The CDR3 is 15 residues long. The germline V gene encodes CDR1 SGHNT and CDR2 YYREEE (reference sequence). The CDR3 sequence: CASSNRQGASYEQYF. The CDR3 coding sequence is TGTGCCAGCAGTAATCGACAGGGGGCTTCCTACGAGCAGTACTTC.

V gene TRBV9 combines with J gene TRBJ2-1, with D perhaps given as TRBD1 or TRBD2 (5 bases each). Germline V gene sequence: CDR1 SGDLS, CDR2 YYNGEE. The CDR3 is 15 amino acids. V shed 4 bases and J shed 2 bases, with 13 bases lying between them. The CDR3 DNA sequence: TGTGCCAGCAGCCCCCCCCCGGGGCCCTACAATGAGCAGTTCTTC. Its translation: CASSPPPGPYNEQFF.

V usage is TRBV5-1 and J usage is TRBJ1-4, with a weak D call TRBD1 (5 bases). Germline CDR1 is SGHRS and CDR2 is YFSETQ. CDR3 length: 14 residues. V was pared by 5 bases and J by 5 bases, with 13 bases between. The CDR3 DNA sequence: TGCGCCAGCAGTCGGGACGGACTAAATGAAAAACTGTTTTTT. Translation: CASSRDGLNEKLFF.

This sequence joins TRBV5-8 and TRBJ1-1; D not certain. The germline V and J ends were trimmed by 4 bases and 1 base, with 8 bases remaining between them. Germline V gene data show CDR1 as SGHTS and CDR2 as YDEGEE. CDR3 length: 13 residues. The CDR3 nucleotides are TGTGCCAGCAGCCTGACAAGGAACACTGAAGCTTTCTTT. Protein sequence: CASSLTRNTEAFF.

The chain is built from TRBV7-2 and TRBJ1-1, with TRBD1 matching over 7 bases. CDR3 length equals 14 residues. The V gene end was trimmed by 5 bases and the J gene end by 11 bases; junction bases not matched to a gene: 14. Germline V gene lookup returns CDR1 SGHTA and CDR2 FQGNSA. CDR3 amino acids: CASSRQGMVSEAFF. CDR3 DNA sequence: TGTGCCAGCAGCCGACAGGGTATGGTTTCGGAGGCTTTCTTT.

The chain joins TRBV19 to TRBJ1-5; maybe TRBD1 (5 bases). Germline V gene lookup returns CDR1 LNHDA and CDR2 SQIVND (reference sequence). The length of the CDR3 is 16 residues. Trimming removed 5 bases at V and 5 bases at J, with 19 bases between. The CDR3, as DNA: TGTGCCAGTAGTCTCGAGGTCGTGGGGACTTATCAGCCCCAGCATTTT. Residues: CASSLEVVGTYQPQHF.

V usage is TRBV7-2 and J usage is TRBJ2-5; the D is unclear. Deletions cut 2 bases from V and 5 bases from J, with 15 bases between. The CDR3 consists of 15 residues. Germline assignment: CDR1 SGHTA and CDR2 FQGNSA. The CDR3 loop reads CASSLIRIQIETQYF. For the CDR3, the DNA is TGTGCCAGCAGCTTAATAAGGATACAGATCGAGACCCAGTACTTC.

This chain joins TRBV19 and TRBJ1-2; D is possibly TRBD1 (5 bases). V shed 1 base and J shed 1 base, with 7 bases lying between them. CDR1 LNHDA and CDR2 SQIVND come from the germline V gene (reference sequence). This CDR3 spans 14 amino acids. The CDR3 nucleotides read TGTGCCAGTAGTATAGGGGGCAGTAACTATGGCTACACCTTC. Translation: CASSIGGSNYGYTF.

V is TRBV7-9 and J is TRBJ1-1; tentative D call: TRBD1 (6 bases). V lost 5 bases, J lost 7 bases, and 14 bases lay in between. The CDR3 runs to 13 residues. Germline values: CDR1 SEHNR, CDR2 FQNEAQ (reference sequence). CDR3 in amino acids: CASSGPGELEAFF. In DNA form, the CDR3 reads TGTGCCAGCAGCGGGCCAGGGGAACTTGAAGCTTTCTTT.

The V call is TRBV29-1, the J call TRBJ1-3; 9 bases line up with TRBD1. Per the germline V gene, CDR1 is SQVTM and CDR2 is ANQGSEA. The CDR3 totals 14 residues. The V gene end was trimmed by 8 bases and the J gene end by 3 bases; junction bases not matched to a gene: 8. The CDR3 region has the DNA TGCAGCCGGCTAAGGACAGGGGTTGGAAACACCATATATTTT. Encoded protein: CSRLRTGVGNTIYF.

This clone was picked up one time. DNA for the CDR3: TGTGCCAGCAGTTACTCGAGAGGGGGCGAGGCCGCCCTCCACTTT. It translates to CASSYSRGGEAALHF. The V call is TRBV6-5, the J call TRBJ1-6, with 7 bases identical to TRBD1. The V gene's germline CDR1 is MNHEY and CDR2 SVGAGI. The length of the CDR3 is 15 residues. V lost 0 bases and J lost 14; bases outside the gene matches: 10.

V and J are TRBV28 and TRBJ1-1; the D is unclear. The germline V gene has CDR1 MDHEN and CDR2 SYDVKM. The CDR3 has 13 residues. With 5 bases removed from V and 3 bases from J, the gap between germline ends came to 10 bases. The CDR3 nucleotides are TGTGCCAGCAGTCCCCTGTCGCACACTGAAGCTTTCTTT. Translation: CASSPLSHTEAFF. Based on the CDR3 plus reference TRBV28 and TRBJ1-1, the full variable domain is DVKVTQSSRYLVKRTGEKVFLECVQDMDHENMFWYRQDPGLGLRLIYFSYDVKMKEKGDIPEGYSVSREKKERFSLILESASTNQTSMYLCASSPLSHTEAFFGQGTRLTVV.

The chain recombines TRBV27 with TRBJ2-7; D call uncertain. Trimming removed 5 bases from V and 0 bases from J, with 14 bases in between. Germline CDR1 and CDR2: MNHEY and SMNVEV (reference sequence). The CDR3 is made up of 15 amino acids. The CDR3 loop is CASSGLGSVSYEQYF. CDR3 DNA sequence: TGTGCCAGCAGTGGTCTGGGAAGTGTCTCCTACGAGCAGTACTTC.

The chain is built from TRBV29-1 and TRBJ2-7; the D gene could be TRBD1 or TRBD2 (5 bases each). Germline V CDR1 and CDR2: SQVTM, ANQGSEA. This CDR3 is 13 amino acids long. Trimming took off 6 bases at V and 2 bases at J, with 14 bases between the two ends. The chain's CDR3 is CSVGRGITYEQYF. For the CDR3, the DNA is TGCAGCGTGGGACGAGGGATTACCTACGAGCAGTACTTC.

The rearrangement links TRBV11-1 to TRBJ2-7, with D perhaps matching TRBD1 or TRBD2 (5 bases each). Germline CDR1 and CDR2: SGHAT and FQDESV (reference sequence). The CDR3 is made up of 16 amino acids. V dropped 2 bases and J dropped 5 bases, with 19 bases sitting between them. The CDR3 nucleotides are TGTGCCAGCAGCTTAAATCGGGGCTCAATTCCCCACGAGCAGTACTTC. Translating gives CASSLNRGSIPHEQYF.

This clone appeared once. The genes are TRBV18 and TRBJ2-2; TRBD1 is a possible D gene (6 bases). The germline V gene encodes CDR1 KGHSH and CDR2 LQKENI. This CDR3 contains 13 residues. V lost 2 bases and J lost 7, with 8 bases in between. CDR3 coding DNA: TGTGCCAGCTCACCATCACAGGGCGGGGAGCTGTTTTTT. Amino acids: CASSPSQGGELFF.

The chain has TRBV29-1 and TRBJ2-3; 9 bases fit TRBD1. Per the germline V gene, CDR1 is SQVTM and CDR2 is ANQGSEA. Trimming took 7 bases from V and 8 from J; bases not matched to a gene: 13. CDR3 length: 14 amino acids. The CDR3 nucleotides read TGCAGCGCCCGATACAGGGGGCAAAGGGGTACGCAGTATTTT. Its protein product is CSARYRGQRGTQYF.

This chain connects TRBV28 to TRBJ1-1; no definite D call. CDR3 length: 14 amino acids. The germline V gene encodes CDR1 MDHEN and CDR2 SYDVKM. Trimming took off 8 bases at V and 0 bases at J, with 13 bases between the two ends. CDR3 DNA: TGTGCCAGCGGCCTTGACGGCATGAACACTGAAGCTTTCTTT. Residues: CASGLDGMNTEAFF.

This rearrangement joins TRBV7-6 to TRBJ1-1; D not resolved. The germline gives CDR1 SGHVS, CDR2 FNYEAQ. Trimming stripped 4 bases from V and 1 base from J, with 7 bases between. The CDR3 consists of 13 residues. CDR3 coding DNA: TGTGCCAGCAGCTCCCAACAGAACACTGAAGCTTTCTTT. Its translation: CASSSQQNTEAFF.

This clone showed up just a few times. The chain joins TRBV27 to TRBJ1-1; D is perhaps TRBD1 (6 bases). Germline assignment: CDR1 MNHEY and CDR2 SMNVEV (reference sequence). The CDR3 sequence is 14 residues long. V lost 5 bases and J 1 base, leaving 11 bases between the germline ends. The CDR3 DNA sequence: TGTGCCAGCAGTCCCAGGACAGAGAACACTGAAGCTTTCTTT. This sequence encodes CASSPRTENTEAFF.

J is TRBJ2-7 and V is TRBV11-3; maybe TRBD1 (7 bases). Trimming shortened V by 1 base and J by 4 bases, and 11 bases separated the two germline ends. Germline V lookup: CDR1 SGHNT, CDR2 YENEEA. CDR3 length equals 14 residues. CDR3 DNA: TGTGCCAGCAGCTTAGCCGCGGGACAGTACGAGCAGTACTTC. This encodes CASSLAAGQYEQYF.

This clone occurred once. The chain joins TRBV5-4 to TRBJ1-2, with a possible D match to TRBD1 (5 bases). Deletions cut 4 bases from V and 2 bases from J, with 18 bases between. Looked up from germline, CDR1 is SGHNT and CDR2 is YYREEE (reference sequence). The CDR3 is 16 residues long. CDR3 bases: TGTGCCAGCAGCCGAGACCTCGGGGCGTCAAACTATGGCTACACCTTC. Protein: CASSRDLGASNYGYTF.

The chain is built from TRBV14 and TRBJ2-5; D is undetermined. V was clipped by 0 bases and J by 3 bases, with 14 bases between them. The germline V gene has CDR1 SGHDN and CDR2 FVKESK. The CDR3 is 16 amino acids. The CDR3, as DNA: TGTGCCAGCAGCCAAGATTGGGTCCTCACCAAAGAGACCCAGTACTTC. It encodes CASSQDWVLTKETQYF.

In this sample, this clone turned up once. This chain's CDR3 is CASSHGPPRNEQFF. The CDR3 DNA follows: TGTGCCAGTAGTCACGGCCCCCCTCGAAATGAGCAGTTCTTC. The gene calls are TRBV19 and TRBJ2-1; no definite D call. Looked up from germline, CDR1 is LNHDA and CDR2 is SQIVND (reference sequence). V was cut by 5 bases and J by 7 bases, with 15 bases left in between. CDR3 size: 14 residues.

This clone has more than one count but fewer than ten. The rearrangement joins TRBV7-9 to TRBJ2-1; D perhaps matches TRBD2 (5 bases). This CDR3 region has 15 residues. Looked up from germline, CDR1 is SEHNR and CDR2 is FQNEAQ (reference sequence). Trimming left V 5 bases short and J 6 bases short, with 17 bases between. Here the CDR3 reads CASSLTQAAGNEQFF. The CDR3 DNA reads as TGTGCCAGCAGCCTGACTCAAGCTGCGGGCAATGAGCAGTTCTTC.